This T cell receptor beta chain was found in a study of a mutant IDH1 vaccine in newly diagnosed glioma. Study information: Patients, over weeks 1, 3, 5, 7, 11, 15, 19 and 23, received a total of eight vaccinations. Previous treatment comprised radiotherapy, temozolomide, or both, mostly both.

Germline CDR1 reads MGHRA; CDR2 reads YSYEKL. V was shortened by 0 bases and J by 9 bases, with 12 bases between the two germline ends. The CDR3 spans 14 residues. In this sample, this clone turned up once. No antigen is known for it. Time point reported: week 23, last vaccination. A 20-mer mutant IDH1 peptide at 300 ug was injected subcutaneously with topical imiquimod. Patients carried new grade 3 or 4 IDH1-mutant astrocytomas lacking nuclear ATRX. Assay: immunoSEQ multiplex PCR; the TCRdb copy retains only in-frame clones and omits some. The sample contains around 78,000 clones, 85% of which appear only once.

Here the sequenced sample was PBMCs, taken from a glioma patient whose treatment included an IDH1 peptide vaccine. This TCR derives from a man aged 25 to 45 with glioma. Some clones in this sample may be carry-over from other donors' samples. The chain has TRBV4-1 and TRBJ2-1; the D is unclear. CDR3 DNA: TGCGCCAGCAGCCAAGATCGTTTGTCGTCTGAGCAGTTCTTC. Translation: CASSQDRLSSEQFF.